The source of this TCR beta chain is a study of OX40 agonist ivuxolimab in advanced cancers. The study's findings and limits: The study found among the lowest clonal expansion in partial responders at 0.1-3.0 mg/kg. CD4+ and CD8+ blood T cells expanded clonally by week 6 at 0.1 to 3.0 mg/kg.

Some clones are missing from TCRdb's copy, which holds only in-frame ones; the method was immunoSEQ multiplex PCR. The sample consists of about 53,000 clones, less than 90% of them appearing once. Blood draws occurred at baseline, cycle 4 day 1, and cycle 7 day 1. As regards this clone: The antigen is not known.

Per germline, CDR1 MDHEN and CDR2 SYDVKM. This CDR3 is 14 amino acids long. The V end was cut by 3 bases, the J end by 4 bases, with 10 bases between. The TCR comes from an adult with an advanced solid tumor such as melanoma, head and neck, liver or kidney cancer. Specimen: CD4+ or CD8+ T cells sorted from blood, collected in a trial of the OX40 agonist ivuxolimab. The genes are TRBV28 and TRBJ1-3, with D possibly matching TRBD1 (5 bases). CDR3 coding DNA: TGTGCCAGCAGTTTTCAGGGAACGGGAAACACCATATATTTT. It codes for CASSFQGTGNTIYF. The full variable domain, completed using reference TRBV28 and TRBJ1-3, is DVKVTQSSRYLVKRTGEKVFLECVQDMDHENMFWYRQDPGLGLRLIYFSYDVKMKEKGDIPEGYSVSREKKERFSLILESASTNQTSMYLCASSFQGTGNTIYFGEGSWLTVV.